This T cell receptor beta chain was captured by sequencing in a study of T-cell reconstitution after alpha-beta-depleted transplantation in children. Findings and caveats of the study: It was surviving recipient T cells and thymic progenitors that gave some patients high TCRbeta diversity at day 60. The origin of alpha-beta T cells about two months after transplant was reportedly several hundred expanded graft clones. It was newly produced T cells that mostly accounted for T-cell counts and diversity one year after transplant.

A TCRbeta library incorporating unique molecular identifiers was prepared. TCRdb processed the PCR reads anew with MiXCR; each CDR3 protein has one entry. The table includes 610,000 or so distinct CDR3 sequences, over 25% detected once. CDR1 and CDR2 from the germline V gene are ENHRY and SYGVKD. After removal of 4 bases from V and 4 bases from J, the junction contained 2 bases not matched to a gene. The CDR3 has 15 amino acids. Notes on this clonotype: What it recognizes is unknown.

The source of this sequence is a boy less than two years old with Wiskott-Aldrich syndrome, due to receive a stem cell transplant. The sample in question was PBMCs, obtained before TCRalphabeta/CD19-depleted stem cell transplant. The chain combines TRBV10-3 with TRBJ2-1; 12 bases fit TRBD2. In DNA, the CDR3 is TGTGCCATCAGTGGGACTAGCGGGGAATACAATGAGCAGTTCTTC. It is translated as CAISGTSGEYNEQFF.